This T cell receptor (beta chain) derives from a study of blood T cell repertoires in COVID-19. At the level of the study: Samples of COVID-19 (acute and convalescent) were obtained from the United States, Italy and Spain. T cells, B-cell-depleted T cells, or PBMCs supplied cDNA or gDNA.

Original handling: Estimation of nucleated cell counts relied on the amplification of reference gene primers. Assay used: immunoSEQ multiplex PCR; TCRdb lists only in-frame clones, some missing. V and J calls and clone size come straight from that table; D and trimming were deduced from the DNA. This table holds approximately 150,000 clones, roughly 88% found once. Germline CDR1 and CDR2: GTSNPN and SVGIG (reference sequence). The CDR3 length is 14 residues. V was shortened by 1 base and J by 4 bases, with 13 bases between the two germline ends. One Seattle source followed patients from active infection through their disease course.

The chain combines TRBV30 with TRBJ1-2; no definite D call. This clonotype was obtained from a man younger than 35 with COVID-19, enrolled during active disease. The sequenced material came from peripheral blood. In DNA, the CDR3 is TGTGCCTGGAGTGGAGAAGCGGACCCCTATGGCTACACCTTC. Translated, it gives CAWSGEADPYGYTF.